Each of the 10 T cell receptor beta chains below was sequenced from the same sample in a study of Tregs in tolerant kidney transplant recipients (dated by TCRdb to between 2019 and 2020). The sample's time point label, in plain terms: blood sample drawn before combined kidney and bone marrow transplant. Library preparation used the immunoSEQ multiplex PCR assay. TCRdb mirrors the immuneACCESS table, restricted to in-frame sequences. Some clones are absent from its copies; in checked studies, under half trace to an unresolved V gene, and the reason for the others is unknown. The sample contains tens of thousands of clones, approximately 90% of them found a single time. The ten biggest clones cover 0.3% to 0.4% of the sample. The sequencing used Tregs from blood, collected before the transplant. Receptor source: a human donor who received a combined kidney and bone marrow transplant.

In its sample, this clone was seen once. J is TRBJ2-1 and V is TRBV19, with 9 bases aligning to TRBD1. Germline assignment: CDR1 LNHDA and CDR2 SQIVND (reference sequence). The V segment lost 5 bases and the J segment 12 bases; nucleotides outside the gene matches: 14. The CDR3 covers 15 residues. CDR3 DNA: TGTGCCAGTAGTGTGGGGACAGGGAGCTGGTTGGGGCAGTTCTTC. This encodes CASSVGTGSWLGQFF.

The CDR3 reads CASTGNKETQYF. The CDR3 DNA sequence: TGTGCCAGCACTGGGAACAAAGAGACCCAGTACTTC. J is TRBJ2-5 and V is TRBV6-1, with unresolved D. Trimming stripped 7 bases from V and 3 bases from J, with 9 bases between. The CDR3 totals 12 residues. Germline V lookup: CDR1 MNHNS, CDR2 SASEGT.

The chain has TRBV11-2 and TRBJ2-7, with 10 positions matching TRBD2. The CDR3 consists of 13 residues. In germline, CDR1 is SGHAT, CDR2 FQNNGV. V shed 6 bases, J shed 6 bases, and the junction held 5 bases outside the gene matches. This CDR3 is CASRSSGRIEQYF. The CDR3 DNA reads TGTGCCAGCAGATCTAGCGGGAGAATCGAGCAGTACTTC.

The CDR3 here is CASSLEWGRGHTGELFF. The DNA for the CDR3 is TGTGCCAGCAGCTTAGAGTGGGGCAGGGGGCATACCGGGGAGCTGTTTTTT. The rearrangement links TRBV7-2 to TRBJ2-2; 8 bases match TRBD1. The germline V gene encodes CDR1 SGHTA and CDR2 FQGNSA. The CDR3 runs 17 residues. Trimming cost V 1 base and J 5 bases; bases outside gene matches: 9.

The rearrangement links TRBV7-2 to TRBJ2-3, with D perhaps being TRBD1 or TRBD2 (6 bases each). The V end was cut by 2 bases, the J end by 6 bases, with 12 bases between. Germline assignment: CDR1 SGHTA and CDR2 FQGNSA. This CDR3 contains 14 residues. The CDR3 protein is CASSLRLGGDTQYF. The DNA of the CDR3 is TGTGCCAGCAGCTTACGACTAGGGGGGGATACGCAGTATTTT. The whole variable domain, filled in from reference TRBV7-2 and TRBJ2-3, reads GAGVSQSPSNKVTEKGKDVELRCDPISGHTALYWYRQSLGQGLEFLIYFQGNSAPDKSGLPSDRFSAERTGGSVSTLTIQRTQQEDSAVYLCASSLRLGGDTQYFGPGTRLTVL.

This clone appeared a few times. As DNA, the CDR3 is TGTGCCATCACGGACCCAACGAGCGGGGAGCTGTTTTTT. Its translation is CAITDPTSGELFF. This chain connects TRBV19 to TRBJ2-2, with D unclear. The CDR3 sequence is 13 residues long. CDR1 and CDR2 from the germline V gene are LNHDA and SQIVND (reference sequence). V dropped 10 bases and J dropped 7 bases, with 16 bases sitting between them.

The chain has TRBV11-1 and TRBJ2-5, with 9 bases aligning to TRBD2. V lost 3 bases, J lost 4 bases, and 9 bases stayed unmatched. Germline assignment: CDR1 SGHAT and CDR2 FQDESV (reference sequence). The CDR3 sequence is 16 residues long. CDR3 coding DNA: TGTGCCAGCAGCTTGGGGGTAGCGGGAGTTCGAGAGACCCAGTACTTC. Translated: CASSLGVAGVRETQYF.

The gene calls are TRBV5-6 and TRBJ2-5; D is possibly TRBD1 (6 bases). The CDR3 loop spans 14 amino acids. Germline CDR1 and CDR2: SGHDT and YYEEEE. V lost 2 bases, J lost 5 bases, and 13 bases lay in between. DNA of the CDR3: TGTGCCAGCAGCTTTGAAGGGCAGGGGGAGACCCAGTACTTC. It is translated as CASSFEGQGETQYF.

DNA of the CDR3: TGTGCCAGCAGCTTAACAGGGAGGGAAACTAATGAAAAACTGTTTTTT. Residues: CASSLTGRETNEKLFF. V and J are TRBV7-9 and TRBJ1-4; D is perhaps TRBD1 (6 bases). Per germline, CDR1 SEHNR and CDR2 FQNEAQ (reference sequence). V dropped 2 bases and J dropped 1 base, with 11 bases sitting between them. The CDR3 has 16 residues. The full variable domain, completed using reference TRBV7-9 and TRBJ1-4, is DTGVSQNPRHKITKRGQNVTFRCDPISEHNRLYWYRQTLGQGPEFLTYFQNEAQLEKSRLLSDRFSAERPKGSFSTLEIQRTEQGDSAMYLCASSLTGRETNEKLFFGSGTQLSVL.

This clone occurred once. CDR3 nucleotide sequence: TGTGCCAGCAGCTTAGAGCTAGCGGCTCGCGAGCAGTACTTC. This translates into CASSLELAAREQYF. The genes are TRBV7-6 and TRBJ2-7; 7 nucleotides match TRBD2. Trimming removed 1 base from V and 6 bases from J; junction bases left unmatched: 6. This CDR3 is built from 14 residues. Per germline, CDR1 SGHVS and CDR2 FNYEAQ.